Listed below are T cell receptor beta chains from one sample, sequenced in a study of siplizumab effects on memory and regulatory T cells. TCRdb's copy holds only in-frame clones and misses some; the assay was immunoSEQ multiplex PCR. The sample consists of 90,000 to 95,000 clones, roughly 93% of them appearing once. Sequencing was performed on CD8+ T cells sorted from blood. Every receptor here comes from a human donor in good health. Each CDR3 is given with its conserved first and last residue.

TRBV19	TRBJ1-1	CASSIGRDNTEAFF
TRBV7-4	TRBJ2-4	CASSHRRVSSGKTLAKNIQYF
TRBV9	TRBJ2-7	CASSVGTLNYEQYF
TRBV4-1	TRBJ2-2	CASSLVQGYGELFF
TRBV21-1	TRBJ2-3	CASSNSRLPLCTQYF
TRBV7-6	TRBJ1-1	CASSLEGGAEAFF
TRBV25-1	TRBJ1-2	CASRGQEYGYTF
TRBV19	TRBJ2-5	CASRDRGSETQYF
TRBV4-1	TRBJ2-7	CASSPSGQGNPQYF
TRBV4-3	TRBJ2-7	CASSPGLAGDYEQYF
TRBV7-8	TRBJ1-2	CASSLVGGAAYGYTF
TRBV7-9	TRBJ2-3	CASSLVLGEGGRADTQYF
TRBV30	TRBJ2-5	CAWSELAGDQETQYF
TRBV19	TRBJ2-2	CASSRTTAASNTGELFF
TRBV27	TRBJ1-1	CASSLIGTNTEAFF
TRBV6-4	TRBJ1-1	CASKDRSNTEAFF